One and the same sample provided the 27 T cell receptor beta chains below, sequenced in a study of CD8+CD57+ T cells in acquired aplastic anemia. The template for TCR beta VDJ and CDR3 sequence profiling was genomic DNA. TCRdb called the reads again in MiXCR, with one record for every CDR3 protein. The sample has roughly 180,000 distinct CDR3 sequences; around three fifths are singletons. The specimen sequenced was sorted CD4+, CD8+, or CD8+CD57+ T cells (not recorded which) from PBMCs. All receptors come from a human donor with severe aplastic anemia or a healthy control (not recorded which).

The chain joins TRBV20-1 to TRBJ1-5; 7 nucleotides agree with TRBD1. Germline assignment: CDR1 DFQATT and CDR2 SNEGSKA (reference sequence). Unmatched junction bases numbered 18, after V lost 2 bases and J lost 5 bases. The CDR3 covers 18 residues. The CDR3 sequence: CSARPRAAGTAEYQPQHF. The CDR3 DNA reads TGCAGTGCTAGACCGAGGGCCGCCGGGACAGCGGAGTATCAGCCCCAGCATTTT.

This clonotype was counted at least ten times. J is TRBJ2-7 and V is TRBV5-4; no clear D. CDR1 is SGHNT, CDR2 YYREEE, per germline (reference sequence). The CDR3 is made up of 13 amino acids. Trimming cost V 3 bases and J 0 bases, with 7 bases left between them. The CDR3 coding sequence is TGTGCCAGCAGCTGGAGAGACTCCTACGAGCAGTACTTC. This translates into CASSWRDSYEQYF.

In its sample, this clonotype was seen many times. The chain joins TRBV20-1 to TRBJ2-7; D might be TRBD2 (7 bases). This CDR3 contains 13 residues. V lost 5 bases and J 4 bases, leaving 15 bases between the germline ends. The germline gives CDR1 DFQATT, CDR2 SNEGSKA (reference sequence). In DNA, the CDR3 is TGCAGTGCTGCGGGGGCGACGGGGTACGAGCAGTACTTC. Translating it yields CSAAGATGYEQYF.

This chain connects TRBV20-1 to TRBJ2-3; 9 bases map to TRBD1. J gave up 6 bases and V 7 bases, and 8 bases lay outside the gene matches. CDR1 is DFQATT, CDR2 SNEGSKA, per germline (reference sequence). The CDR3 has 13 amino acids. The CDR3 loop is CSVRTGALDTQYF. Written as DNA, the CDR3 is TGCAGTGTTCGGACAGGGGCTTTGGATACGCAGTATTTT.

CDR3 DNA sequence: TGTGCCAGCAGCCAGGGGGGGACAGGGTTGAGCAATCAGCCCCAGCATTTT. It encodes CASSQGGTGLSNQPQHF. The rearrangement links TRBV6-5 to TRBJ1-5; 9 nucleotides line up with TRBD1. With V trimmed by 6 bases and J by 1 base, 10 bases remained unmatched. The CDR3 length is 17 residues. Germline V lookup: CDR1 MNHEY, CDR2 SVGAGI.

The rearrangement joins TRBV5-1 to TRBJ2-7; tentatively, D is TRBD1 or TRBD2 (5 bases each). CDR3 size: 13 residues. Deletions cut 4 bases from V and 3 bases from J, with 11 bases between. Germline CDR1 reads SGHRS; CDR2 reads YFSETQ. Here the CDR3 reads CASSGTAGYEQYF. CDR3 DNA: TGCGCCAGCAGCGGGACGGCCGGCTACGAGCAGTACTTC.

This rearrangement joins TRBV25-1 to TRBJ1-6; tentatively, D is TRBD1 (6 bases). The CDR3 length is 17 residues. Trimming shortened V by 3 bases and J by 4 bases, and 16 bases separated the two germline ends. Germline lookup yields CDR1 MGHDK and CDR2 SYGVNS. The chain's CDR3 is CASSDDGRRGYNSPLHF. In DNA form, the CDR3 reads TGTGCCAGCAGTGACGACGGCAGAAGGGGGTATAATTCACCCCTCCACTTT.

The chain joins TRBV24-1 to TRBJ1-3; D gene unclear. The CDR3 loop spans 15 amino acids. CDR1 and CDR2 from the germline V gene are KGHDR and SFDVKD. The V and J ends lost 3 bases and 0 bases respectively, with 8 bases between them. The CDR3 sequence is CATSDPRDSGNTIYF. CDR3 coding DNA: TGTGCCACCAGTGATCCCCGGGACTCTGGAAACACCATATATTTT.

V usage is TRBV7-8 and J usage is TRBJ1-1, with a possible D match to TRBD1 (6 bases). This CDR3 is 15 amino acids long. V was cut by 3 bases and J by 5 bases, with 16 bases left in between. CDR1 and CDR2 from the germline V gene are SGHVS and FQNEAQ. This CDR3 reads CASSLVYREWTEAFF. CDR3 sequence (DNA): TGTGCCAGCAGCTTGGTGTACAGGGAGTGGACTGAAGCTTTCTTT.

As to this clonotype: A read error may explain this, as a much larger clone is one base away. V and J are TRBV9 and TRBJ2-7, with 7 bases identical to TRBD1. This CDR3 has 17 residues. CDR1 SGDLS and CDR2 YYNGEE come from the germline V gene. With 6 bases clipped from V and 4 bases from J, the junction kept 19 bases outside the gene matches. Written as DNA, the CDR3 is TGTGCCAGCATCACTACTCGACAGGGCCCCTCGGCTTACGAGCAGTACTTC. This encodes CASITTRQGPSAYEQYF.

This rearrangement joins TRBV20-1 to TRBJ1-1, with 10 bases lining up with TRBD1. Germline V gives CDR1 DFQATT, CDR2 SNEGSKA (reference sequence). The CDR3 consists of 15 residues. The V and J ends lost 5 bases and 3 bases, in that order; junction bases with no gene match: 9. The CDR3 DNA is TGCAGTGCTTCTCGTCGCGGGACAGGGGACACTGAAGCTTTCTTT. It encodes CSASRRGTGDTEAFF.

This clonotype was counted many times. The chain carries TRBV7-2 and TRBJ2-3; 10 bases align to TRBD2. The CDR3 length is 19 residues. The J segment lost 1 base and the V segment lost 1 base, leaving 11 bases of the junction unmatched. CDR1 and CDR2 from the germline V gene are SGHTA and FQGNSA. Here the CDR3 reads CASSLEAGGGFGGTDTQYF. The CDR3 DNA is TGTGCCAGCAGCTTAGAAGCGGGGGGGGGGTTTGGGGGCACAGATACGCAGTATTTT.

This clonotype was seen more than once but under ten times. A much larger clone differs from this one at a single base, so this may be a read error. The gene calls are TRBV6-1 and TRBJ2-7, with a tentative D call TRBD2 (5 bases). The V gene's germline CDR1 is MNHNS and CDR2 SASEGT. The CDR3 runs to 12 residues. CDR3 sequence: CASNEGTYGQYF. In DNA, the CDR3 is TGTGCCAGCAATGAGGGAACCTACGGGCAGTACTTC.

This clonotype was observed many times. The chain employs TRBV9 and TRBJ1-2, with 7 bases identical to TRBD1. V trimming: 5 bases; J trimming: 4 bases; junction bases outside the gene matches: 11. Germline CDR1 is SGDLS and CDR2 is YYNGEE. This CDR3 region has 15 residues. CDR3 sequence reads: CASSSQGFSRYGYTF. The CDR3, as DNA: TGTGCCAGCAGTTCACAGGGGTTCAGTCGCTATGGCTACACCTTC.

The CDR3 spells CASRGQGGNTEAFF. In DNA, the CDR3 is TGTGCCAGCAGGGGACAGGGCGGGAACACTGAAGCTTTCTTT. V gene TRBV7-9 combines with J gene TRBJ1-1; 9 bases align to TRBD1. The CDR3 totals 14 residues. CDR1 and CDR2 (germline): SEHNR, FQNEAQ (reference sequence). V shed 6 bases, J shed 1 base, and the junction held 3 bases outside the gene matches.

The CDR3 nucleotides are TGCAGTCCAACAGGTTATGGCACAGATACGCAGTATTTT. Translating gives CSPTGYGTDTQYF. The rearrangement uses TRBV20-1 and TRBJ2-3, with D possibly matching TRBD1 (5 bases). Germline V gene sequence: CDR1 DFQATT, CDR2 SNEGSKA (reference sequence). V was pared by 8 bases and J by 1 base, with 13 bases between. The CDR3 is 13 residues long.

J is TRBJ2-5 and V is TRBV19; 10 bases are a match to TRBD2. Germline loops: CDR1 LNHDA, CDR2 SQIVND (reference sequence). V shed 6 bases, J shed 2 bases, and the junction held 12 bases outside the gene matches. This CDR3 is 17 amino acids long. This chain's CDR3 is CASRPGPASGGQETQYF. DNA for the CDR3: TGTGCCAGTAGACCGGGGCCCGCTAGCGGGGGTCAAGAGACCCAGTACTTC.

The V gene is TRBV10-2, the J gene TRBJ2-1, with 11 nucleotides matching TRBD2. The germline V gene encodes CDR1 WSHSY and CDR2 SAAADI. Germline trimming cut 7 bases from V and 12 bases from J; bases unmatched to any gene: 11. CDR3 length equals 14 residues. CDR3 DNA sequence: TGCGCCAGCACCCCGACTAGCGGGATAATTCGGCAGTTCTTC. Translation gives CASTPTSGIIRQFF.

This rearrangement joins TRBV2 to TRBJ2-5; 9 bases are a match to TRBD2. Germline CDR1 is SNHLY and CDR2 is FYNNEI. CDR3 size: 15 residues. The V gene end was trimmed by 6 bases and the J gene end by 2 bases; junction bases not matched to a gene: 7. In DNA, the CDR3 is TGTGCCAGCAGCCAAGGACTAGCGCCTCAAGAGACCCAGTACTTC. Translation gives CASSQGLAPQETQYF.

The rearrangement uses TRBV7-9 and TRBJ2-7; tentatively, D is TRBD2 (5 bases). Germline values: CDR1 SEHNR, CDR2 FQNEAQ (reference sequence). The CDR3 consists of 15 residues. The V end lost 5 bases, the J end lost 1 base, and 15 bases lay between the germline ends. The CDR3 protein is CASSRLGDRSYEQYF. The CDR3 region has the DNA TGTGCCAGCAGCCGTCTGGGAGATCGGTCCTACGAGCAGTACTTC. Full variable domain (missing parts from reference TRBV7-9 and TRBJ2-7): DTGVSQNPRHKITKRGQNVTFRCDPISEHNRLYWYRQTLGQGPEFLTYFQNEAQLEKSRLLSDRFSAERPKGSFSTLEIQRTEQGDSAMYLCASSRLGDRSYEQYFGPGTRLTVT.

The rearrangement joins TRBV20-1 to TRBJ2-7; 9 nucleotides align to TRBD1. V dropped 3 bases and J dropped 0; count of bases not matched to a gene: 3. This CDR3 is built from 14 residues. CDR1 and CDR2 (germline): DFQATT, SNEGSKA (reference sequence). The CDR3 coding sequence is TGCAGTGCTAGTGGGACAGGGAACTCCTACGAGCAGTACTTC. Its translation is CSASGTGNSYEQYF.

The gene calls are TRBV15 and TRBJ1-2; no firm D call. Trimming removed 3 bases from V and 5 bases from J, with 4 bases in between. The CDR3 runs to 11 residues. Germline lookup yields CDR1 LNHNV and CDR2 YYDKDF (reference sequence). The DNA for the CDR3 is TGTGCCACCAGCAGTTTATATGGCTACACCTTC. It encodes CATSSLYGYTF.

The V and J genes are TRBV24-1 and TRBJ2-1; TRBD1 is a possible D gene (6 bases). This CDR3 is 16 amino acids long. The germline V and J ends were trimmed by 1 base and 6 bases, with 15 bases remaining between them. In germline, CDR1 is KGHDR, CDR2 SFDVKD. CDR3 sequence: CATSDFRGSGINEQFF. CDR3 nucleotides: TGTGCCACCAGTGATTTCAGGGGATCGGGGATCAATGAGCAGTTCTTC.

The chain couples TRBV7-9 to TRBJ2-7; D might be TRBD2 (7 bases). Germline V gene data show CDR1 as SEHNR and CDR2 as FQNEAQ (reference sequence). The CDR3 loop spans 13 amino acids. Trimming left V 2 bases short and J 6 bases short, with 11 bases between. CDR3 sequence reads: CASSLMGGGEQYF. The CDR3, as DNA: TGTGCCAGCAGCTTAATGGGAGGGGGCGAGCAGTACTTC.

In the case of this clonotype: A read error may produce the germline difference seen at one junction end. Here the CDR3 reads CASGVVAASTDTQYF. CDR3 bases: TGTGCCAGCGGCGTAGTGGCGGCAAGCACGGATACGCAGTATTTT. V gene TRBV9 combines with J gene TRBJ2-3; D remains unclear. Germline CDR1 and CDR2: SGDLS and YYNGEE. This CDR3 region has 15 residues.

The chain carries TRBV7-6 and TRBJ2-2; 8 positions agree with TRBD1. Germline values: CDR1 SGHVS, CDR2 FNYEAQ. V lost 2 bases to trimming and J lost 5 bases; unmatched junction nucleotides: 4. The CDR3 runs to 15 residues. The CDR3 sequence: CASSLRTGKTGELFF. The CDR3 nucleotides are TGTGCCAGCAGCTTAAGGACAGGGAAGACCGGGGAGCTGTTTTTT.

The chain joins TRBV24-1 to TRBJ2-3; 12 bases agree with TRBD2. The junction had 4 bases not matched to a gene; V was cut back by 7 bases and J by 3 bases. CDR3 length: 15 amino acids. From germline, CDR1 is KGHDR and CDR2 SFDVKD. The CDR3 DNA follows: TGTGCCACCAGCCTAGCGGGAGGGATGACAGATACGCAGTATTTT. Translating it yields CATSLAGGMTDTQYF.